Listed below are T cell receptor beta chains from one sample, sequenced in a study of Ad26.COV2.S vaccination and SARS-CoV-2 variants. Libraries were prepared by immunoSEQ multiplex PCR; TCRdb keeps only in-frame clonotypes and omits some of them. The table records about 420,000 clones, approximately 88% of them present only once. The sample in question was peripheral blood, obtained in a trial of Ad26.COV2.S vaccine versus placebo. The receptors here all came from a person between 18 and 60 years old who received the Ad26.COV2.S COVID-19 vaccine or a placebo. The conserved cysteine and the conserved F or W are not part of the CDR3 here. The D gene is left open where the match is weak.

j_gene: TRBJ2-3; d_gene: -; v_gene: TRBV2; CDR3aa: ASRQSTDTQY
j_gene: TRBJ2-5; d_gene: TRBD1; v_gene: TRBV12-3/TRBV12-4; CDR3aa: ASSQGAGETQY
j_gene: TRBJ1-5; d_gene: -; v_gene: TRBV5-1; CDR3aa: ASSPEGRQPQH
j_gene: TRBJ2-7; d_gene: TRBD1; v_gene: TRBV7-2; CDR3aa: ASSPDREYYEQY
j_gene: TRBJ2-7; d_gene: -; v_gene: TRBV5-1; CDR3aa: ASSLVWGSYEQY
j_gene: TRBJ1-2; d_gene: -; v_gene: TRBV5-6; CDR3aa: ASSLGGDNYGYT
j_gene: TRBJ2-2; d_gene: TRBD1; v_gene: TRBV6-5; CDR3aa: ASSVTGSTGELF
j_gene: TRBJ2-1; d_gene: TRBD2; v_gene: TRBV28; CDR3aa: ASSLSGGYNEQF
j_gene: TRBJ2-7; d_gene: TRBD1; v_gene: TRBV5-1; CDR3aa: ASSPGQGVREQY
j_gene: TRBJ2-5; d_gene: TRBD2; v_gene: TRBV5-4; CDR3aa: ASSPMRGAGETQY
j_gene: TRBJ2-3; d_gene: TRBD1; v_gene: TRBV6-5; CDR3aa: ASSRPGQGIDTQY
j_gene: TRBJ2-7; d_gene: TRBD1; v_gene: TRBV11-2; CDR3aa: ASSLAYRGSDPPYEQY
j_gene: TRBJ1-1; d_gene: -; v_gene: TRBV21-1; CDR3aa: ASSKSWAGDNTEAF
j_gene: TRBJ1-1; d_gene: -; v_gene: TRBV29-1; CDR3aa: SVDLVNTEAF
j_gene: TRBJ1-5; d_gene: -; v_gene: TRBV4-3; CDR3aa: ASSQDDSNQPQH
j_gene: TRBJ2-3; d_gene: -; v_gene: TRBV7-3; CDR3aa: ASSLDGVDTQY
j_gene: TRBJ1-2; d_gene: -; v_gene: TRBV5-1; CDR3aa: ASSLQGEYNYGYT
j_gene: TRBJ2-7; d_gene: -; v_gene: TRBV5-1; CDR3aa: ASSWDGSTDEQY
j_gene: TRBJ1-2; d_gene: -; v_gene: TRBV5-6; CDR3aa: ASSLLGPGYT
j_gene: TRBJ1-1; d_gene: -; v_gene: TRBV14; CDR3aa: ASSQDRLSWNTEAF
j_gene: TRBJ1-2; d_gene: -; v_gene: TRBV18; CDR3aa: ASSPQREGGYT
j_gene: TRBJ2-1; d_gene: TRBD2; v_gene: TRBV13; CDR3aa: ASSRGRGYNEQF
j_gene: TRBJ1-4; d_gene: -; v_gene: TRBV30; CDR3aa: AWSPGGPEGKLF
j_gene: TRBJ1-2; d_gene: -; v_gene: TRBV28; CDR3aa: ASSSFTGPTNYGYT
j_gene: TRBJ2-7; d_gene: -; v_gene: TRBV4-1; CDR3aa: ASSQGLGYEQY
j_gene: TRBJ2-7; d_gene: -; v_gene: TRBV4-3; CDR3aa: ASSQDWRGPYEQY
j_gene: TRBJ2-5; d_gene: -; v_gene: TRBV11-2; CDR3aa: ASSPTEGATQY
j_gene: TRBJ2-7; d_gene: -; v_gene: TRBV3-1/TRBV3-2; CDR3aa: ASSQDRGGEQY
j_gene: TRBJ1-6; d_gene: -; v_gene: TRBV5-5; CDR3aa: ASSFGVGNSPLH
j_gene: TRBJ2-7; d_gene: TRBD1; v_gene: TRBV3-1/TRBV3-2; CDR3aa: ASSQAGTAQH